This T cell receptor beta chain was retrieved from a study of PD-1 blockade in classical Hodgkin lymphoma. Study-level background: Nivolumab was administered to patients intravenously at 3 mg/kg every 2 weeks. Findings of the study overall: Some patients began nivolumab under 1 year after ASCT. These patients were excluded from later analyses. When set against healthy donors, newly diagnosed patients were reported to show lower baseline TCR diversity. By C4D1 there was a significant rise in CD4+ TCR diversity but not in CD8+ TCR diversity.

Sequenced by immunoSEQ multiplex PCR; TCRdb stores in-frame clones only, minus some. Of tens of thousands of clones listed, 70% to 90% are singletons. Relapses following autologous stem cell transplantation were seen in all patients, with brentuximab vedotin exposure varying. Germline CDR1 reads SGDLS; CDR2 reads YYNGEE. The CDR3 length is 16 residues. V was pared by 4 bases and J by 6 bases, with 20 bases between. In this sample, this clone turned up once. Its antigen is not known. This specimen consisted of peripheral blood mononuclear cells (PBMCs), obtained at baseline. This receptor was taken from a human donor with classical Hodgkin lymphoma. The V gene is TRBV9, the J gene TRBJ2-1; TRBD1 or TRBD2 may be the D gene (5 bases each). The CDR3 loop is CASSPSPGPRANEQFF. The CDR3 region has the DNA TGTGCCAGCAGCCCCTCACCGGGACCAAGGGCCAATGAGCAGTTCTTC.